The clone carrying this TCR beta chain was seen repeatedly, ten times or more. Its antigen is not known. In the library, each TCR cDNA molecule bore its own unique molecular identifier. Using its own MiXCR run on the 5' RACE reads, TCRdb lists one record per CDR3 protein. The repertoire holds more than 45,000 distinct CDR3 sequences, less than 5.5% seen once, with more than 9.5% in the top ten. As to time point: sample taken at primary tumor resection. The cohort: 65 to 80 early-stage, untreated non-small cell lung cancer patients. The CDR3 has 15 amino acids. Germline V lookup: CDR1 SQVTM, CDR2 ANQGSEA. V shed 3 bases, J shed 2 bases, and the junction held 9 bases outside the gene matches. This record comes from a study of spatial heterogeneity in lung cancer. In the study overall: Raw-read counts averaged over ten per unique TCR and UMI combination.

Study-level findings and limits: In blood, ubiquitous expanded tumor TCRs appeared more at resection than follow-up.

The specimen comprised PBMCs, sampled at surgery. This sequence was found in a male donor with early-stage non-small cell lung cancer. The rearrangement uses TRBV29-1 and TRBJ1-1; 7 nucleotides align to TRBD1. Written as DNA, the CDR3 is TGCAGCGTTGACCCAATCGGGACAGCCAACACTGAAGCTTTCTTT. Translated, it gives CSVDPIGTANTEAFF.